This TCR beta chain was found in a study of cytomegalovirus exposure and HLA in healthy donors (dated by TCRdb to between 2016 and 2019). Regarding the complete study: According to an earlier analysis of 450 to 650 of the donors, about 180 million T cells yielded some 110 million unique TCR beta sequences and more than 250 Gb of sequence data. All discovery cohort repertoires had been generated on a single sequencing platform. The later analysis used no new phenotypic data to find candidate immune exposures, relying instead on TCR beta sequences and their occurrence across donors. Roughly 300 gigabases of sequencing data and 70 million to 95 million unique TCR sequences made up an early release that covered several hundred HLA-typed donors. Donor age, sex, ethnicity and CMV serostatus were compiled together with the repertoire data. A later analysis re-examined previously published TCR beta repertoires from roughly 650 donors and added high-resolution HLA genotyping to investigate patterns of TCR occurrence. Across approximately 420 genotyped donors of the cohort, an average of about 220,000 unique TCR beta nucleotide sequences per donor were sequenced, and about a sixth of those sequences were non-productive. The study aimed to test whether signatures of past pathogen exposure could be identified by cataloging public T cell receptors. The study used immunosequencing to profile the T cell repertoires of around 600 subjects and linked those repertoires to cytomegalovirus serostatus. In an earlier analysis of roughly 580 of the donors, high-throughput TCR beta sequencing was used to judge whether each TCR beta V gene segment behaved as functional or pseudogenic. A later genetic analysis used genome-wide SNP genotypes for about 60% of the roughly 670 donors, treating that subset as a discovery cohort. HLA typing included class I and class II loci at four-digit resolution. Because of strong linkage in the cohort, roughly five DR-DQ haplotypes were treated as single units for association and clustering. High-throughput TCR immunosequencing, statistical association of individual TCRs with disease status, and machine learning were combined to predict cytomegalovirus infection status. The number of donors typed differed by locus, with roughly 629-640 for A, B, C, DRB1 and DQB1, around 500 for DQA1, 600 to 610 for DPA1, and some 440 for DPB1. Besides the first cohort of roughly 640 subjects, a separate validation cohort made up of 120 different subjects was used. The genetic ancestry cluster associated with self-reported Caucasian donors included over 65% of the 398 genotyped donors. Broader findings and caveats from the paper: According to a later genetic analysis, donors in an Asian-associated ancestry cluster had fewer N-insertions in productive TCRs than the approximately 670-donor mean. Roughly uniform sequencing depth across donors was assumed in presence/absence analyses, although this assumption may not hold. When HLA alleles, especially DR and DQ, strongly co-occurred, attributing TCR associations to individual alleles was difficult. In a later analysis, HLA-associated TCR beta chains were found to be more clonally expanded and to have lower generation probabilities than equally common non-associated chains. The earlier analysis of around 600 of the donors excluded approximately 15 rarely observed V segments, including chromosome 9 orphons, because counts were too low. The classifier was reported to diagnose cytomegalovirus status with high specificity and sensitivity in both the original cohort and the validation cohort. The study listed 164 TCR beta chains as associated with cytomegalovirus. Several of the top co-occurrence clusters appeared to be linked to parvovirus B19, influenza, CMV and Epstein-Barr virus, according to a later analysis. For the cohort, immune exposure information was limited to CMV serostatus. In a later analysis, most CMV-associated TCR beta chains were found to appear HLA-restricted, with HLA associations seemingly driven largely by CMV exposure. Linkage disequilibrium might explain the correlated functional status among segregating V segments, but an unknown experimental factor could not be ruled out. A further reported finding was that TCR beta sequences accurately predicted the HLA-A and HLA-B alleles for most subjects in the first cohort. Most TCR sequences were seen in very few donors, while some public TCRs were found in many individuals. In this cohort, only TCR beta chains were sequenced, and detectable features were limited by the absence of alpha or paired-chain data. In a later analysis, about 16,000 TCR beta sequences were associated with specific HLA alleles at a false discovery rate of 0.05. A cluster of highly shared sequence variants was judged likely to be a technical artifact of the sequencing pipeline. Because HLA typing was missing for some donors at each locus, association tests included only the typed subset. Because the 87-base-pair reads could not distinguish some IMGT-functional V segments, including TRBV6-2 and TRBV6-3, those segments were excluded. An earlier analysis of around 500 of the donors showed that most TCR beta V segments appeared in productive rearrangements either about 87% or about 30% of the time, which broadly matched IMGT annotations. In vitro tests confirmed that three of the cytomegalovirus-associated TCR beta chains recognize cytomegalovirus antigens. According to the authors, the approach could potentially be generalized to other disease states and immunological phenotypes. An association between a missense DCLRE1C variant and V-gene and J-gene trimming of TCR beta chains was found in a later genetic analysis and replicated in an independent cohort. In a later analysis, the rate of TCR association differed among HLA loci, with DRB1 alleles having the most associated TCRs and HLA-C alleles having the fewest.

The CDR3, from cysteine to phenylalanine, totals 14 residues. CDR3 DNA is the only sequence kept; it has 42 bases, read in frame from the first base. V drops 11 bases and J drops 0 bases, leaving 14 bases in between. About this clone: This clone's antigen is unknown. Nothing much larger sits one base from this clone, and base qualities are not available.

The protocol used for the library was the immunoSEQ multiplex PCR assay. A mixture of 60 forward primers for TCR Vbeta segments and 13 reverse primers for TCR Jbeta segments was used in the multiplex PCR. The CDR3 region of rearranged TCR beta genes was amplified from genomic DNA by a multiplex PCR assay. Amplified TCR beta libraries were sequenced as 87-base-pair reads on the Illumina HiSeq System. Per the authors' processing: In a later analysis, tens of millions of unique TCR beta chains were counted across the 500 to 700 repertoires, and roughly 10 million of these chains were shared by at least two donors. A nearest-neighbor algorithm error-corrected the raw reads and collapsed the reads into unique sequences, merging closely related sequences to remove PCR and sequencing errors. To assign V, D and J gene segments, CDR3 sequences were aligned to IMGT reference sequences. Each retained sequence needed at least a six-nucleotide match to both a V gene segment and a J gene segment. Rearrangements were classified as productive when the CDR3 lacked stop codons and remained in frame with V and J, and all other rearrangements were classified as non-productive. Following IMGT convention, CDR3 was defined as the stretch from the second conserved V-encoded cysteine to the conserved J-encoded phenylalanine. In an earlier analysis of roughly 610 of the donors, sequences lacking an unambiguous match to a single V gene segment were excluded. An earlier analysis of 450 to 650 of the donors called V segments functional above 56.7% productive rearrangements and segregating when the between-donor standard deviation exceeded 5%. A statistical classification framework was built to diagnose cytomegalovirus status from the catalog of TCR beta chain sequences. In a later analysis, V and J genes were assigned by comparing TCR nucleotide sequences against IMGT/GENE-DB human TR gene sequences. Using the TCRdist pipeline, a later analysis assigned CDR3 sequences along with most-parsimonious VDJ recombination scenarios. A later analysis defined each TCR beta chain by its CDR3 amino acid sequence plus V-gene family, and excluded reads lacking a unique V-gene family. As a way to deal with suspected cross-contamination and a sequencing artifact, a later analysis dropped nearly 600 nucleotide sequences that were highly shared and had low generation probability. In a later analysis, a clonal expansion index was calculated for each public chain from normalized within-repertoire ranks of inferred template counts. A later analysis computed generation probabilities with a VDJ recombination model fitted to out-of-frame rearrangements, and checked the results against IGoR. A later analysis scored TCR-TCR, TCR-HLA and TCR-CMV co-occurrence with hypergeometric tests, applying a repertoire-size bias correction to TCR pairs. False discovery rates were estimated in a later analysis by permuting HLA or CMV assignments 20 times. In a later analysis, co-occurring TCRs were grouped using DBSCAN, and TCRdist sequence similarity was added for clustering within HLA-allele-positive subsets. Repertoires with fewer than 30,000 or more than 120,000 public chains were left out of co-occurrence clustering, as were about five repertoires with anomalous nucleotide sharing. TCRdb took this table from immuneACCESS and kept in-frame rearrangements with V and J called. Such tables lack part of the clones; where checked against another copy, unresolved V genes explain under half of the gap, and the rest is unexplained. The V and J calls and clone size are taken from that table; D and trimming were inferred from the DNA. Here the sample has about 160,000 clones; over 70% occur a single time. The ten largest clones take up about 9.5% of the sample.

In total, 500 to 700 healthy bone marrow donors made up the cohort. At the time of sampling, all cohort members were nominally healthy, though unrecorded immune exposures were likely present. The donor tested CMV seropositive, placing the donor among the 250 to 300 seropositive members of the cohort. A peripheral blood sample was collected from each donor, and TCR beta sequencing was performed on peripheral blood mononuclear cells. The Qiagen DNeasy Blood Extraction Kit was used to extract genomic DNA from the blood cell samples. The clonotype comes from a young man in good health and CMV-seropositive. The chain employs TRBV23-1 and TRBJ1-3, with TRBD1 tentatively as D gene (5 bases match). TRBV23-1 is noted as an ORF with a role that remains uncertain. Source material: PBMCs. The DNA sequence follows: TGCGCCGGACAAAGGGGCTACTCTGGAAACACCATATATTTT. Protein translation: CAGQRGYSGNTIYF.